Listed here are 5 T cell receptor beta chains from one sample, sequenced in a study of shared clonotypes between healthy human individuals. Sequencing used immunoSEQ multiplex PCR; TCRdb keeps in-frame clones, though not all of them. Here the sample spans around 2.3 million clones, under 97% being singletons. Sequencing input: naive CD4+ T cells sorted from blood. The subset denotes: CD45RA+ positively selected. Receptor source: a young man in good health.

The chain employs TRBV14 and TRBJ2-2; D is undetermined. Germline V gives CDR1 SGHDN, CDR2 FVKESK. The CDR3 sequence is 16 residues long. The ends were cut back, 4 bases at V and 0 bases at J, with 12 bases in the middle. This CDR3 reads CASSRHLGTNTGELFF. The CDR3 nucleotides are TGTGCCAGCAGCCGACATTTAGGGACGAACACCGGGGAGCTGTTTTTT.

The chain links TRBV28 to TRBJ1-5; D is perhaps TRBD1 (6 bases). This CDR3 has 12 amino acids. CDR1 MDHEN and CDR2 SYDVKM come from the germline V gene. CDR3 loop: CALGATNQPQHF. As DNA, the CDR3 is TGTGCTCTGGGGGCCACAAATCAGCCCCAGCATTTT.

This clone was counted a single time. V gene TRBV5-1 combines with J gene TRBJ1-6, with 7 bases aligning to TRBD1. The V segment lost 5 bases and the J segment 7 bases; nucleotides outside the gene matches: 9. This CDR3 spans 15 amino acids. Looked up from germline, CDR1 is SGHRS and CDR2 is YFSETQ. The CDR3 DNA is TGCGCCAGCAGTCAGGGGGGCAGGGAGAATTCACCCCTCCACTTT. This translates into CASSQGGRENSPLHF.

V is TRBV4-1 and J is TRBJ1-5; D gene unclear. CDR1 and CDR2 (germline): MGHRA, YSYEKL. The CDR3 is made up of 18 amino acids. V dropped 0 bases and J dropped 5 bases, with 20 bases sitting between them. The CDR3 coding sequence is TGCGCCAGCAGCCAAGATTCTCCCACTGGTCACAACTATCAGCCCCAGCATTTT. Its protein product is CASSQDSPTGHNYQPQHF.

J is TRBJ2-7 and V is TRBV5-4; perhaps D is TRBD1 or TRBD2 (5 bases each). There are 15 residues in the CDR3. The germline V gene has CDR1 SGHNT and CDR2 YYREEE (reference sequence). Trimming stripped 5 bases from V and 0 bases from J, with 15 bases between. The CDR3 reads CASSVVGGSSYEQYF. The CDR3 DNA sequence: TGTGCCAGCAGTGTCGTTGGGGGTAGCTCCTACGAGCAGTACTTC.